This T cell receptor beta chain was observed in a study of T cell repertoires in ileal Crohn's disease. In this sample, this clone turned up a few times. Its antigen is undetermined. Whole-study findings and limits: Clonal expansions were more frequent in active smokers than non-smokers at surgery. All patients with clonality above 26.8% had endoscopic recurrence.

Generated by immunoSEQ multiplex PCR, the TCRdb table keeps only in-frame clones and is missing some. The table records some 15,000 clones, roughly 70% of them present only once. There are 16 residues in the CDR3. CDR1 KGHSH and CDR2 LQKENI come from the germline V gene. V was cut by 3 bases and J by 6 bases, with 20 bases left in between. This TCR was recovered from an adult with Crohn's disease. Sequenced sample: ileal tissue. The chain employs TRBV18 and TRBJ1-2, with D unclear. DNA of the CDR3: TGTGCCAGCTCACCGACCGGACTGACGTCGGTGAATGGCTACACCTTC. It specifies CASSPTGLTSVNGYTF. The complete variable domain, with remaining parts taken from reference TRBV18 and TRBJ1-2, reads NAGVMQNPRHLVRRRGQEARLRCSPMKGHSHVYWYRQLPEEGLKFMVYLQKENIIDESGMPKERFSAEFPKEGPSILRIQQVVRGDSAAYFCASSPTGLTSVNGYTFGSGTRLTVV.